The 9 T cell receptor beta chains in this list originate from one sample, sequenced in a study of breast tumors, draining lymph nodes, adjacent tissues. TCRdb independently ran MiXCR on the multiplex PCR reads; one entry per CDR3 protein. The data contain 200,000 to 250,000 distinct CDR3 sequences, roughly a third of them singletons. Axillary draining lymph nodes of breast cancer patients supplied the node samples. Sequencing was carried out using axillary lymph node tissue. The receptors were gathered from a female donor with breast cancer. Some clones in this sample may be carry-over from other donors' samples.

This clonotype was seen more than once but under ten times. The chain carries TRBV19 and TRBJ1-1, with D unresolved. The CDR3 totals 12 residues. Germline CDR1 reads LNHDA; CDR2 reads SQIVND (reference sequence). V was pared by 6 bases and J by 6 bases, with 11 bases between. The CDR3 DNA follows: TGTGCCAGTAGCTCCCGCAGGCCTGAAGCTTTCTTT. Its translation is CASSSRRPEAFF.

This chain connects TRBV2 to TRBJ1-5, with TRBD1 matching over 7 bases. The CDR3 is 14 residues long. Germline V gives CDR1 SNHLY, CDR2 FYNNEI. J was trimmed by 2 bases and V by 8 bases; bases with no gene match: 6. CDR3 residues: CASGTGEGNQPQHF. CDR3 DNA sequence: TGTGCCAGCGGAACAGGGGAGGGCAATCAGCCCCAGCATTTT.

The chain is built from TRBV4-3 and TRBJ2-5, with 9 bases that match TRBD1. The CDR3 runs 16 residues. V was clipped by 0 bases and J by 5 bases; unmatched bases: 7. Germline CDR1 LGHNA, CDR2 YSLEER. For the CDR3, the DNA is TGCGCCAGCAGCCAAGAGACAGGGGGGGTTAGGGAGACCCAGTACTTC. Translated: CASSQETGGVRETQYF.

V is TRBV25-1 and J is TRBJ1-2; the D is unclear. The CDR3 has 14 amino acids. V lost 4 bases, J lost 0 bases, and 9 bases lay in between. Germline V gives CDR1 MGHDK, CDR2 SYGVNS. The CDR3 DNA reads TGTGCCAGCAGTGTGCCACAGACTAACTATGGCTACACCTTC. This translates into CASSVPQTNYGYTF.

This clonotype was seen at least ten times. The chain combines TRBV19 with TRBJ1-3; a possible D gene is TRBD1 (5 bases). V gave up 4 bases and J gave up 3 bases, with 13 bases separating them. CDR1 and CDR2 from the germline V gene are LNHDA and SQIVND (reference sequence). This CDR3 contains 15 residues. This CDR3 is CASSRDGQHGNTIYF. CDR3 DNA sequence: TGTGCCAGTAGTAGGGACGGCCAACATGGAAACACCATATATTTT.

This clonotype appeared a single time. The V and J genes are TRBV9 and TRBJ2-5; D not resolved. V was shortened by 0 bases and J by 8 bases, with 11 bases between the two germline ends. Germline lookup yields CDR1 SGDLS and CDR2 YYNGEE. The CDR3 runs 13 residues. CDR3 bases: TGTGCCAGCAGCGTAGGATCAAGAGAAACCCAGTACTTC. It encodes CASSVGSRETQYF.

This clonotype was picked up many times. The chain employs TRBV18 and TRBJ1-2, with 8 bases matching TRBD1. Per germline, CDR1 KGHSH and CDR2 LQKENI. The CDR3 runs to 16 residues. The V segment lost 2 bases and the J segment 6 bases; nucleotides outside the gene matches: 11. As DNA, the CDR3 is TGTGCCAGCTCACCAAGTAGTAGGCAGGGGGCCAATGGCTACACCTTC. It codes for CASSPSSRQGANGYTF.

V gene TRBV3-1 combines with J gene TRBJ1-5, with D perhaps matching TRBD1 (5 bases). Trimming removed 0 bases at V and 0 bases at J, with 9 bases between. The length of the CDR3 is 16 residues. Germline V gene sequence: CDR1 LGHDT, CDR2 YNNKEL (reference sequence). As DNA, the CDR3 is TGTGCCAGCAGCCAAGACCCAGGGATTAGCAATCAGCCCCAGCATTTT. Translation: CASSQDPGISNQPQHF.

This clonotype has a count of ten or more. This chain uses TRBV11-2 with TRBJ2-1, with 10 bases lining up with TRBD2. J was trimmed by 5 bases and V by 0 bases; bases with no gene match: 7. CDR3 length equals 17 residues. Germline V gives CDR1 SGHAT, CDR2 FQNNGV. Here the CDR3 DNA reads TGTGCCAGCAGCTTAGATCCCGGGACTAGCGCCAACAATGAGCAGTTCTTC. This sequence encodes CASSLDPGTSANNEQFF.